One T cell receptor beta chain is described in this entry. Its binding antigen is unknown. No per-base quality is available; no much larger clone lies one base away. The immunoSEQ Assay, a bias-controlled multiplex PCR, was used to amplify TCRbeta CDR3 regions from genomic DNA. On the authors' methods: The number of nucleated cells in each sample was estimated from the amplification of reference gene primers within the assay. To quantify the absolute abundance of each unique TCRbeta CDR3 rearrangement, sequence reads were collapsed and filtered. For each sample, productive Simpson clonality was calculated as the square root of Simpson's diversity index across productive rearrangements. TCRdb limited this immuneACCESS table to in-frame rearrangements with V and J called. A share of clones is missing; checked studies link under half to unresolved V genes, and the rest is unexplained. V and J calls and clone size are given by that table; D and trimming were obtained from the DNA. The sample table lists 200,000 to 250,000 clones, about 88% of them with a count of one. Of the sample, about 0.93% is held by the ten largest clones.

The collaborating institutions used their own protocols to collect whole blood in K2EDTA tubes. Collaborator samples were shipped for TCRbeta analysis as frozen whole blood, isolated PBMCs, or DNA extracted from either sample type. The data were obtained in a study of blood T cell repertoires in COVID-19 (TCRdb year 2020). A note on the overall study: Samples covering the acute and convalescent phases of COVID-19 were provided by collaborators in the United States, Italy and Spain. The prospective study material was composed of cDNA or gDNA derived from T cells, B-cell-depleted T cells, or PBMCs. Deeply sampled blood TCRbeta repertoires from subjects exposed to, actively infected with, or recovered from COVID-19 were included in the dataset. The repertoires were made available in a free public database intended to serve as a resource for research on the immune response to SARS-CoV-2. Samples were obtained from the ongoing ImmuneRACE study (first 160 participants) and from some 1,300 subjects provided by 6 global collaborators. The sample metadata nearly always contained a de-identified subject ID, COVID-19 status, age in years and sex. HLA class I and class II types, where available, came from metadata supplied by the sample provider rather than from assay-based typing.

The research as a whole found: The quantity of clinical and demographic metadata differed by source and by participant and was supplied without curation.

Reading from cysteine to phenylalanine, the CDR3 counts 18 amino acids. Only CDR3 DNA is held: 54 bases, read in frame from base 1. The source is a man in his forties with acute or convalescent COVID-19. The chain links TRBV12-1 with TRBJ2-5; the table's D call of TRBD2 was not tested on the DNA. TRBV12-1 is recorded as a pseudogene. Sequencing was performed on peripheral blood. The CDR3 is CASSFNGGGPNVQETQYF. The DNA is as follows: TGTGCCAGCAGCTTTAATGGCGGGGGGCCGAATGTTCAAGAGACCCAGTACTTC.